These 10 T cell receptor beta chains originate from one sample sequenced in a study of blood T cell repertoires in COVID-19 (dated by TCRdb to 2018 to 2021). The library was obtained by the immunoSEQ multiplex PCR assay. TCRdb stores this immuneACCESS table with in-frame sequences only. Part of the clones is absent; in the studies checked, under half of the shortfall reflects unresolved V genes, and no reason is known for the rest. Here the sample has about 370,000 clones; roughly nine tenths occur a single time. 3% of the sample lies in the top ten. Sequencing used peripheral blood. These receptors all come from a woman in her twenties or thirties with COVID-19, enrolled during active disease.

As DNA, the CDR3 is TGTGCCAGCAGCGTATCGGGATCCAACATGAATGAGCAGTTCTTC. It codes for CASSVSGSNMNEQFF. The V call is TRBV9, the J call TRBJ2-1; perhaps TRBD2 as D (5 bases). V was trimmed by 1 base and J by 7 bases, leaving 15 bases between them. The CDR3 totals 15 residues. Germline V gene sequence: CDR1 SGDLS, CDR2 YYNGEE. Together with reference TRBV9 and TRBJ2-1, the CDR3 gives the full variable domain: DSGVTQTPKHLITATGQRVTLRCSPRSGDLSVYWYQQSLDQGLQFLIQYYNGEERAKGNILERFSAQQFPDLHSELNLSSLELGDSALYFCASSVSGSNMNEQFFGPGTRLTVL.

The V call is TRBV3-1 (or the pseudogene TRBV3-2), the J call TRBJ1-1; 9 bases line up with TRBD1. CDR1 and CDR2 (germline): LGHDT, YNNKEL (reference sequence). V lost 5 bases to trimming and J lost 4 bases; unmatched junction nucleotides: 11. The CDR3 is made up of 16 amino acids. Here the CDR3 DNA reads TGTGCCAGCAGCGTCGGGACAGGGAGACCGATCACTGAAGCTTTCTTT. Translated: CASSVGTGRPITEAFF.

The chain employs TRBV3-1 (or the pseudogene TRBV3-2) and TRBJ2-7; no clear D gene. Germline V CDR1 and CDR2: LGHDT, YNNKEL (reference sequence). V lost 4 bases and J 1 base, leaving 5 bases between the germline ends. The CDR3 length is 12 residues. The CDR3 region is CASSLFSYEQYV. CDR3 nucleotides: TGTGCCAGCAGCCTATTTTCCTACGAGCAGTACGTC.

As concerns this clone: Distinct nucleotide sequences in the sample also encode this CDR3. The CDR3 coding sequence is TGTGCCAGCAGCCCGGGACAGGGTGGAACTGAAGCTTTCTTT. Residues: CASSPGQGGTEAFF. The rearrangement links TRBV3-1 (or the pseudogene TRBV3-2) to TRBJ1-1, with 9 bases that match TRBD1. Germline CDR1 reads LGHDT; CDR2 reads YNNKEL (reference sequence). This CDR3 has 14 amino acids. Trimming at V came to 4 bases and at J to 5 bases, leaving 5 bases not matched to a gene.

The chain uses TRBV9 and TRBJ1-1, with TRBD1 matching over 7 bases. The CDR3 covers 15 residues. CDR1 SGDLS and CDR2 YYNGEE come from the germline V gene. Unmatched junction bases numbered 7, after V lost 0 bases and J lost 5 bases. The DNA for the CDR3 is TGTGCCAGCAGCGTAGGGGCAGGGGGGCATACTGAAGCTTTCTTT. The encoded protein is CASSVGAGGHTEAFF.

The genes are TRBV7-9 and TRBJ2-5, with D perhaps matching TRBD1 (6 bases). Trimming shortened V by 3 bases and J by 1 base, and 12 bases separated the two germline ends. The CDR3 sequence is 15 residues long. Germline loops: CDR1 SEHNR, CDR2 FQNEAQ (reference sequence). CDR3 region: CASSLDRPFQETQYF. The DNA of the CDR3 is TGTGCCAGCAGCTTGGACAGACCATTCCAAGAGACCCAGTACTTC.

The rearrangement joins TRBV12-3 or TRBV12-4 to TRBJ1-4, with TRBD1 matching 7 bases. The CDR3 extends over 12 amino acids. V lost 4 bases and J lost 15; bases outside the gene matches: 8. CDR3 residues: CASSSSTGMVFF. The CDR3 DNA reads TGTGCCAGCAGTTCCTCGACAGGGATGGTGTTTTTT.

The chain has TRBV27 and TRBJ2-3; TRBD1 is a possible D gene (5 bases). With 6 bases removed from V and 4 bases from J, the gap between germline ends came to 8 bases. CDR1 is MNHEY, CDR2 SMNVEV, per germline (reference sequence). The CDR3 consists of 12 residues. CDR3 residues: CASRAQADTQYF. CDR3 coding DNA: TGTGCCAGCAGAGCACAGGCAGATACGCAGTATTTT.

Only a few counts were recorded for this clone. The J gene is TRBJ2-5, the V gene TRBV10-2, with a possible D match to TRBD2 (6 bases). Between the trimmed V and J ends, which lost 3 bases and 2 bases, there was a span of 10 bases. There are 14 residues in the CDR3. CDR1 WSHSY and CDR2 SAAADI come from the germline V gene. CDR3 coding DNA: TGCGCCAGCAGTGATGTTAGCGGACAAGAGACCCAGTACTTC. Encoded protein: CASSDVSGQETQYF.

The J gene is TRBJ1-3, the V gene TRBV18; possibly TRBD1 for D (6 bases). The CDR3 is 18 amino acids. Germline values: CDR1 KGHSH, CDR2 LQKENI. With 0 bases removed from V and 1 base from J, the gap between germline ends came to 16 bases. The CDR3 DNA follows: TGTGCCAGCTCACCACCTGGGGGCGCGTCCTTATCTGGAAACACCATATATTTT. It codes for CASSPPGGASLSGNTIYF.